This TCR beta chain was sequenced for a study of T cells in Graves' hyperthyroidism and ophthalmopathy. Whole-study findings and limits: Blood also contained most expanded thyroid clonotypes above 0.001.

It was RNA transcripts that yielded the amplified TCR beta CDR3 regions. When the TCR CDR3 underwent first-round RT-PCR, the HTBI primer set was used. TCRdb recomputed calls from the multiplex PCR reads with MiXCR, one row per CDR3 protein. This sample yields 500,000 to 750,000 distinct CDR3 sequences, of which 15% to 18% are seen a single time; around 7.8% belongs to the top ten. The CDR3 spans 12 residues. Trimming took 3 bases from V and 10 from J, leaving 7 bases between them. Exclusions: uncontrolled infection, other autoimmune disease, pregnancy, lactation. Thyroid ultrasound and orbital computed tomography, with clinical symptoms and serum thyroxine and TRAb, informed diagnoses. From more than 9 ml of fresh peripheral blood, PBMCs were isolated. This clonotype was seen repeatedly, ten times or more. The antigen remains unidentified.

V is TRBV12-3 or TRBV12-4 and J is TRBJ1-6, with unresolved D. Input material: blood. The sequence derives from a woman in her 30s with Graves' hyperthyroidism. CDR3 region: CASSFSGSPLHF. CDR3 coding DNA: TGTGCCAGCAGTTTCAGCGGCTCACCCCTCCACTTT.